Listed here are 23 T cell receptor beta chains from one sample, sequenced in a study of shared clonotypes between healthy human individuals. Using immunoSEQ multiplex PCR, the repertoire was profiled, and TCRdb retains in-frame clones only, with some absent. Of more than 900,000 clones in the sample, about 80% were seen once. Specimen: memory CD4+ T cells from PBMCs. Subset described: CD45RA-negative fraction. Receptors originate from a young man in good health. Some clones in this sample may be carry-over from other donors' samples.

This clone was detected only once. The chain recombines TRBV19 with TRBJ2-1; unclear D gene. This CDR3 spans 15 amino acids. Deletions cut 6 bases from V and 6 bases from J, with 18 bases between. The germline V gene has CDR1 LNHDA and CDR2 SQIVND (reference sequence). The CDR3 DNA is TGTGCCAGTAGCGGAACAGTTAAGTCTCGCAATGAGCAGTTCTTC. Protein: CASSGTVKSRNEQFF. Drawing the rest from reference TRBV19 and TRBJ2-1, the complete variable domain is DGGITQSPKYLFRKEGQNVTLSCEQNLNHDAMYWYRQDPGQGLRLIYYSQIVNDFQKGDIAEGYSVSREKKESFPLTVTSAQKNPTAFYLCASSGTVKSRNEQFFGPGTRLTVL.

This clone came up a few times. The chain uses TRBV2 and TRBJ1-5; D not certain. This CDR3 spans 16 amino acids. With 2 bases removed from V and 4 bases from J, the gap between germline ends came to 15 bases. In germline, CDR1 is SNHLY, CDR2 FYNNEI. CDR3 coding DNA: TGTGCCAGCAGTGAAACGGACCTCCTCGGGAATCAGCCCCAGCATTTT. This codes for CASSETDLLGNQPQHF.

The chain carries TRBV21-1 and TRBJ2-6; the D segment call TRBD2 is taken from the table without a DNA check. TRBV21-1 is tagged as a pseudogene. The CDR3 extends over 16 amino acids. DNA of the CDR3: TGTGCCAGCAGCTTGATGGGGAGGCAGGGGGCCAACGTCCTGACTTTC. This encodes CASSLMGRQGANVLTF.

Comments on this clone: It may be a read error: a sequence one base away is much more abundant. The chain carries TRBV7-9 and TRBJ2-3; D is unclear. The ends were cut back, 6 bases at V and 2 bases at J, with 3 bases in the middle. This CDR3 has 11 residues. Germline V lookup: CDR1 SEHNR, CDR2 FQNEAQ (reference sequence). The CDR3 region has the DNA TGTGCCAGCAGTAACACAGATACGCAGTATTTT. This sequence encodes CASSNTDTQYF.

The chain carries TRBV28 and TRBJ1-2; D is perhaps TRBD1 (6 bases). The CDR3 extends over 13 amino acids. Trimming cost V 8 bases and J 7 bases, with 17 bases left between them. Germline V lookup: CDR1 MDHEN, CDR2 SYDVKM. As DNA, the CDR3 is TGTGCCAGCGGGGGCGGAAGATCGCGTGGCTACACCTTC. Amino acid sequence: CASGGGRSRGYTF.

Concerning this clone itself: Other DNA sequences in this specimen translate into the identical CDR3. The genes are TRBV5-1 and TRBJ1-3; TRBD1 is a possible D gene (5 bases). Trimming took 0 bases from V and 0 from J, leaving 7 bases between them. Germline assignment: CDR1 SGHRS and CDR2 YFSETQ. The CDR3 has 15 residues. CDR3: CASSLGQSSGNTIYF. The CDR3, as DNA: TGCGCCAGCAGCTTGGGACAGAGCTCTGGAAACACCATATATTTT.

CDR3 nucleotides: TGTGCCAGCAGTTACGCTAGCGGATCCATCGGGGAGCTGTTTTTT. Encoded protein: CASSYASGSIGELFF. V gene TRBV6-5 combines with J gene TRBJ2-2, with 7 bases matching TRBD2. V trimming: 2 bases; J trimming: 7 bases; junction bases outside the gene matches: 7. Per germline, CDR1 MNHEY and CDR2 SVGAGI. This CDR3 has 15 amino acids.

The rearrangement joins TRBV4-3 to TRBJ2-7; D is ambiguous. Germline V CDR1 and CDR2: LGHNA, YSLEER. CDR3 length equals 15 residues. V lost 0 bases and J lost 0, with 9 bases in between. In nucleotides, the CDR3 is TGCGCCAGCAGCCAAGATTTAGTGGACTCCTACGAGCAGTACTTC. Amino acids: CASSQDLVDSYEQYF.

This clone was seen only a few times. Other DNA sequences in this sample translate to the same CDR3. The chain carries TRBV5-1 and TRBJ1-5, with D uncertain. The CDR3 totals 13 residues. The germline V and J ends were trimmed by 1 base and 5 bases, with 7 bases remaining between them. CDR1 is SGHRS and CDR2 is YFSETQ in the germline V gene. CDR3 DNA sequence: TGCGCCAGCAGCTTGACGGCAGATCAGCCCCAGCATTTT. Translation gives CASSLTADQPQHF. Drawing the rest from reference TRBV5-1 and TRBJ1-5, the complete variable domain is KAGVTQTPRYLIKTRGQQVTLSCSPISGHRSVSWYQQTPGQGLQFLFEYFSETQRNKGNFPGRFSGRQFSNSRSEMNVSTLELGDSALYLCASSLTADQPQHFGDGTRLSIL.

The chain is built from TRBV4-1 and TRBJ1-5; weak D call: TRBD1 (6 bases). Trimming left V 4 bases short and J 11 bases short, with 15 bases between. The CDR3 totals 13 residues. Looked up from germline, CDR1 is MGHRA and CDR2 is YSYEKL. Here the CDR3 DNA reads TGCGCCAGCAGCCGGGGGCCACAAGAGACCCAGCATTTT. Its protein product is CASSRGPQETQHF.

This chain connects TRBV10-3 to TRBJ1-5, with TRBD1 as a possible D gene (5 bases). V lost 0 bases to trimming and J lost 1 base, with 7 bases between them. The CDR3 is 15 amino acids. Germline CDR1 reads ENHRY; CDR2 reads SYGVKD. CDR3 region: CAISESPGSNQPQHF. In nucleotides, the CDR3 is TGTGCCATCAGTGAGTCTCCAGGGAGCAATCAGCCCCAGCATTTT.

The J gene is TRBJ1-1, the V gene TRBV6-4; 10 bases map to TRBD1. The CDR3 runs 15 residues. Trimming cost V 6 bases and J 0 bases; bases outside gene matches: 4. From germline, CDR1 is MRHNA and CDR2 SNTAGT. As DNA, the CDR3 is TGTGCCAGCAGCCAGACAGGGGGCTTGAACACTGAAGCTTTCTTT. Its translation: CASSQTGGLNTEAFF.

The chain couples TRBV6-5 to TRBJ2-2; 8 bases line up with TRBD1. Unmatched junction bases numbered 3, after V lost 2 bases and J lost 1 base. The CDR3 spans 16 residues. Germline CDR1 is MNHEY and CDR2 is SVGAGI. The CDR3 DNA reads TGTGCCAGCAGTTACGCTGGACAGGGGAACACCGGGGAGCTGTTTTTT. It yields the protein CASSYAGQGNTGELFF.

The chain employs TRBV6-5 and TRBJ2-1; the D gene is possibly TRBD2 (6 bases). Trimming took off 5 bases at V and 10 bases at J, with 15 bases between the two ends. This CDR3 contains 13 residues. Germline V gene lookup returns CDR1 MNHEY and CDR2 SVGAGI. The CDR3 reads CASSPRGRREQFF. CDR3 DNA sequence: TGTGCCAGCAGTCCCCGTGGGAGGAGGGAGCAGTTCTTC.

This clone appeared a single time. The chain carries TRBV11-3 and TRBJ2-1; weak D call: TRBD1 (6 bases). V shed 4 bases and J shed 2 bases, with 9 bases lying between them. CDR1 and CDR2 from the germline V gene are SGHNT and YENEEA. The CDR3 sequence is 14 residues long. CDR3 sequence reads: CASSSRGTYNEQFF. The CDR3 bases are TGTGCCAGCAGCTCGAGGGGGACCTACAATGAGCAGTTCTTC.

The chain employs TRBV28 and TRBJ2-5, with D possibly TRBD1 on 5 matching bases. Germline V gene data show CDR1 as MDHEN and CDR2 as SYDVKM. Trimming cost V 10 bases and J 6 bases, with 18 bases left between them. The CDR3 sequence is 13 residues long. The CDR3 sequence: CATVDISRKTQYF. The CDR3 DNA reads TGTGCCACCGTGGACATTTCGAGAAAGACCCAGTACTTC.

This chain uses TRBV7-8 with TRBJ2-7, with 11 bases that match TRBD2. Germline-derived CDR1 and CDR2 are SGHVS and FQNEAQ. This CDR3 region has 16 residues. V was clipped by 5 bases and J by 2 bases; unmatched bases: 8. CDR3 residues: CASSEGTSGTTYEQYF. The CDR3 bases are TGTGCCAGCAGCGAGGGGACTAGCGGTACTACCTACGAGCAGTACTTC.

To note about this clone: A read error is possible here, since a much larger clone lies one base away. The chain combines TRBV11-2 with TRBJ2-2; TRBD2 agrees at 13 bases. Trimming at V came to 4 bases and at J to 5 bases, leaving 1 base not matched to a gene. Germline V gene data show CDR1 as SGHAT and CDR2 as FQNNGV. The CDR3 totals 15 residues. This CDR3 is CASSSGLAGTGELFF. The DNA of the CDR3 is TGTGCCAGCAGCTCGGGACTAGCGGGAACCGGGGAGCTGTTTTTT.

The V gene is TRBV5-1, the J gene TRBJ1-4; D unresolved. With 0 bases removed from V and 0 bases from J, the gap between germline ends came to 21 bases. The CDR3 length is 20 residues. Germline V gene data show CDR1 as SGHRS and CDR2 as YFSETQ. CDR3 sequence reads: CASSLASLGRLVSTNEKLFF. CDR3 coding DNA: TGCGCCAGCAGCTTGGCCTCCCTGGGCCGCCTAGTCTCAACTAATGAAAAACTGTTTTTT.

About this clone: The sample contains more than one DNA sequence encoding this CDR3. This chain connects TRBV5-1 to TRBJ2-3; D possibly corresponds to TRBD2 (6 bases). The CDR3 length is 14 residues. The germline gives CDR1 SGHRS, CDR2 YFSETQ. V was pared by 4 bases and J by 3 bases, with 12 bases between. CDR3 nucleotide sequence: TGCGCCAGCAGCAGAACGAGCGGGACAGATACGCAGTATTTT. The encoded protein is CASSRTSGTDTQYF.

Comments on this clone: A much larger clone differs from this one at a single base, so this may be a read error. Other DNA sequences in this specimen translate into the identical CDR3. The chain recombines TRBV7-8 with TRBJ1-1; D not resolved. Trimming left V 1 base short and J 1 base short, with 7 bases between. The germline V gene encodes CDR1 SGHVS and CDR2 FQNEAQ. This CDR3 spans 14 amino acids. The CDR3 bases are TGTGCCAGCAGCTTAGTCGGCGGGAACACTGAAGCTTTCTTT. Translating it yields CASSLVGGNTEAFF.

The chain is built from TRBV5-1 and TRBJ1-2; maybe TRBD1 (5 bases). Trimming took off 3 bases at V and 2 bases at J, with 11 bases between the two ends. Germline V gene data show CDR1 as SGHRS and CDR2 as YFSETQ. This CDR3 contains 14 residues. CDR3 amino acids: CASSSLWGNYGYTF. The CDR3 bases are TGCGCCAGCAGCTCCTTATGGGGGAACTATGGCTACACCTTC.

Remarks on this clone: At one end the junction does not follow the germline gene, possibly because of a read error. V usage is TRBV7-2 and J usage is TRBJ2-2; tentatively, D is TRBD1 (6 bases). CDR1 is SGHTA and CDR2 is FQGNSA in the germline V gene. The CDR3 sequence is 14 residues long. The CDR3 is CASSPRGNPGELFF. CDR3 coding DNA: TGTGCCAGCAGTCCGAGGGGGAACCCCGGGGAGCTGTTTTTT.